The 2 T cell receptor beta chains reported below all come from one sample, sequenced in a study of OX40 agonist ivuxolimab in advanced cancers. Sequencing was performed with immunoSEQ multiplex PCR; in TCRdb, only in-frame clones are kept and a portion is missing. This table holds some 75,000 clones, around nine tenths found once. Here the sequenced sample was CD4+ or CD8+ T cells sorted from blood, taken in a trial of the OX40 agonist ivuxolimab. The receptors were gathered from an adult with an advanced solid tumor such as melanoma, head and neck, liver or kidney cancer.

The chain uses TRBV12-5 and TRBJ1-4, with 9 nucleotides matching TRBD1. The length of the CDR3 is 14 residues. The V gene end was trimmed by 3 bases and the J gene end by 10 bases; junction bases not matched to a gene: 6. Looked up from germline, CDR1 is LGHNT and CDR2 is FRNRAP. The CDR3 DNA reads as TGTGCTAGTGGTTTAGGGACAGGGAGAGGAAAACTGTTTTTT. As protein: CASGLGTGRGKLFF. Supplemented by reference TRBV12-5 and TRBJ1-4, the full variable domain reads DARVTQTPRHKVTEMGQEVTMRCQPILGHNTVFWYRQTMMQGLELLAYFRNRAPLDDSGMPKDRFSAEMPDATLATLKIQPSEPRDSAVYFCASGLGTGRGKLFFGSGTQLSVL.

CDR3 protein: CASSFGGPGNTIYF. In DNA form, the CDR3 reads TGTGCCAGCAGCTTCGGGGGGCCTGGAAACACCATATATTTT. The chain recombines TRBV7-9 with TRBJ1-3, with D tentatively TRBD1 (6 bases). Trimming removed 3 bases from V and 2 bases from J, with 8 bases in between. Germline V lookup: CDR1 SEHNR, CDR2 FQNEAQ (reference sequence). The CDR3 loop spans 14 amino acids.